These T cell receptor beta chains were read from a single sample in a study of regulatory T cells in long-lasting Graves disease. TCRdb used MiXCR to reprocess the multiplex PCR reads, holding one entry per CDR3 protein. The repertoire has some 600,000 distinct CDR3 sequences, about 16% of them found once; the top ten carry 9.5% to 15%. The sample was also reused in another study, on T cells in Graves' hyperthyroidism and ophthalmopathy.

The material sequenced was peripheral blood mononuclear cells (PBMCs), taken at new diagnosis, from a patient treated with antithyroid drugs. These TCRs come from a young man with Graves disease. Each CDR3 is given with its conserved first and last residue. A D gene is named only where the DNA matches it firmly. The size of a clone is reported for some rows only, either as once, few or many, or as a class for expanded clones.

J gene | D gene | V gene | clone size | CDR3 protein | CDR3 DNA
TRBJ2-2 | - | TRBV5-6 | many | CASSLAQITGELFF | TGTGCCAGCAGCTTGGCCCAGATTACCGGGGAGCTGTTTTTT
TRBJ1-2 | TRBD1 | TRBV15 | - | CATSTGTGGDGYTF | TGTGCCACCAGCACCGGGACAGGGGGTGATGGCTACACCTTC
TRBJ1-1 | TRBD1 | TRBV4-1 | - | CASSFDRVNTEAFF | TGCGCCAGCAGCTTCGACAGGGTGAACACTGAAGCTTTCTTT
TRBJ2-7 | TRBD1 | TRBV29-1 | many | CSGRTGSSYEQYF | TGCAGCGGCCGGACAGGGAGCTCCTACGAGCAGTACTTC
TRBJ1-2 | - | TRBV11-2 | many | CASVGGDKRTNYGYTF | TGTGCCAGCGTCGGGGGGGACAAACGAACTAACTATGGCTACACCTTC
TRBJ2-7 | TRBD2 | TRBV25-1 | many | CARLGTSGSHEQYF | TGTGCCAGACTGGGGACTAGCGGGAGCCACGAGCAGTACTTC
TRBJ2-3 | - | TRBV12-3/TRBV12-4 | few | CASSLVPRLIHHTDTQYF | TGTGCCAGCAGTTTAGTCCCTCGACTCATTCATCACACAGATACGCAGTATTTT
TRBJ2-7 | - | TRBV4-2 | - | CASSQDGRRDEQYF | TGTGCCAGCAGCCAAGATGGGCGACGGGACGAGCAGTACTTC
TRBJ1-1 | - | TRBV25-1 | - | CASAGGRRTEAFF | TGTGCCAGCGCTGGGGGCCGTAGGACTGAAGCTTTCTTT
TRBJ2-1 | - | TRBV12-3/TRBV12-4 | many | CASSLAGGGREQFF | TGTGCCAGCAGTTTAGCCGGGGGCGGACGCGAGCAGTTCTTC
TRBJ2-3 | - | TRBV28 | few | CASSSLGGEDTQYF | TGTGCCAGCAGTTCACTGGGGGGAGAGGATACGCAGTATTTT
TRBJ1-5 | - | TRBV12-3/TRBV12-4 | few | CASSLRVGGNQPQHF | TGTGCCAGCAGTTTAAGGGTCGGAGGCAATCAGCCCCAGCATTTT
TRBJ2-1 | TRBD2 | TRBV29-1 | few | CSVGTSGRGDNEQFF | TGCAGCGTTGGTACTAGCGGGAGGGGGGACAATGAGCAGTTCTTC
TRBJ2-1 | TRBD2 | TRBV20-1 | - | CSARGPTSGSIHEQFF | TGCAGTGCTAGAGGCCCAACTAGCGGGAGTATCCATGAGCAGTTCTTC
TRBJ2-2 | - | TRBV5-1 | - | CASSPSRGSIYTGELFF | TGCGCCAGCAGCCCGTCCCGGGGCAGCATTTACACCGGGGAGCTGTTTTTT
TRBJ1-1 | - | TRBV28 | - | CASSLWWGGMEDTEAFF | TGTGCCAGCAGTTTATGGTGGGGGGGGATGGAGGACACTGAAGCTTTCTTT
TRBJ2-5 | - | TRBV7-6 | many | CASSLGQHQETQYF | TGTGCCAGCAGCTTAGGACAGCACCAAGAGACCCAGTACTTC
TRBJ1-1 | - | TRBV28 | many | CASSSPTRGLEAFF | TGTGCCAGCAGTTCGCCAACACGGGGTCTTGAAGCTTTCTTT
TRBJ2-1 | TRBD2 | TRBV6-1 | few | CASRISQAGVHNEQFF | TGTGCCAGCAGGATTAGCCAGGCGGGAGTGCACAATGAGCAGTTCTTC
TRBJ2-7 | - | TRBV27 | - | CASRGYTSYEQYF | TGTGCCAGCCGTGGGTATACCTCCTACGAGCAGTACTTC
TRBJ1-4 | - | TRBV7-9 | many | CASSLEGNNEKLFF | TGTGCCAGCAGCTTAGAGGGGAACAATGAAAAACTGTTTTTT
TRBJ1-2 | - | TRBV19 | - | CASSHPSRYGYTF | TGTGCCAGTAGTCACCCCTCACGATATGGCTACACCTTC
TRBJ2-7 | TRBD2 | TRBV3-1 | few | CASSQVVAGKEQYF | TGTGCCAGCAGCCAAGTAGTAGCGGGCAAAGAGCAGTACTTC
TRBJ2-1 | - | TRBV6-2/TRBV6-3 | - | CATARGHSNEQFF | TGTGCCACGGCCAGGGGTCACTCCAATGAGCAGTTCTTC
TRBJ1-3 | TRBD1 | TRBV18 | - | CASLDRGTGNTIYF | TGTGCCAGCCTCGACAGGGGCACTGGAAACACCATATATTTT
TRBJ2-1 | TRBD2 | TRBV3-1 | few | CASSQSVAGAEFF | TGTGCCAGCAGCCAGTCTGTGGCGGGAGCCGAGTTCTTC
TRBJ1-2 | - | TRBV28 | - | CACSPPRGSRGYTF | TGTGCCTGCAGTCCCCCCCGAGGTTCCCGTGGCTACACCTTC
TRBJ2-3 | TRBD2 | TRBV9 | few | CASSVRGSGRNTDTQYF | TGTGCCAGCAGCGTAAGGGGTAGCGGGAGGAACACAGATACGCAGTATTTT
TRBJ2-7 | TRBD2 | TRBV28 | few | CASLKTSGPYEQYF | TGTGCCAGTTTAAAGACTAGCGGCCCCTACGAGCAGTACTTC
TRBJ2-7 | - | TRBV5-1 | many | CASSLVKGSYEQYF | TGTGCCAGCAGCTTGGTGAAGGGCTCCTACGAGCAGTACTTC
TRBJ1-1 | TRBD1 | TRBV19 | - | CASKGTGARNTEAFF | TGTGCCAGTAAGGGGACAGGGGCCAGGAACACTGAAGCTTTCTTT
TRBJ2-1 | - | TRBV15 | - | CATSPGRLTYNEQFF | TGTGCCACCAGTCCTGGGAGGCTGACCTACAATGAGCAGTTCTTC
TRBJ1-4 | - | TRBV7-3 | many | CASSLSAADGKLFF | TGTGCCAGCAGCTTGTCCGCAGCCGATGGAAAACTGTTTTTT
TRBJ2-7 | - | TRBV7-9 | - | CASSAQPGWNEQYF | TGTGCCAGCAGCGCCCAGCCGGGGTGGAACGAGCAGTACTTC
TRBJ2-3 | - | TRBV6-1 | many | CASRSTGSTDTQYF | TGTGCCAGCAGATCGACAGGAAGCACAGATACGCAGTATTTT
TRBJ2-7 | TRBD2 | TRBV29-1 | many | CSVSGAGVYEQYF | TGCAGCGTGAGCGGGGCTGGGGTCTACGAGCAGTACTTC
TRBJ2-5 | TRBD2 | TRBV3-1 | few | CASSQYGRVETQYF | TGTGCCAGCAGCCAATACGGGAGGGTGGAGACCCAGTACTTC
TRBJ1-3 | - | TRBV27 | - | CASSLKASGNTIYF | TGTGCCAGCAGTTTAAAGGCCTCTGGAAACACCATATATTTT
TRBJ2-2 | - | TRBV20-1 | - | CSATRRPGELFF | TGCAGTGCTACTAGGAGACCCGGGGAGCTGTTTTTT
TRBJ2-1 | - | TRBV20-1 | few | CSATSSRNNEQFF | TGCAGTGCAACGTCTAGCCGAAACAATGAGCAGTTCTTC
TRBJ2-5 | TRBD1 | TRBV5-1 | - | CASRGTVLNEETQYF | TGCGCCAGCAGGGGGACAGTACTGAACGAAGAGACCCAGTACTTC
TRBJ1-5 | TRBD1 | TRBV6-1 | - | CASSPDRVPSGPQHF | TGTGCCAGCAGCCCGGACAGGGTTCCTTCGGGGCCCCAGCATTTT
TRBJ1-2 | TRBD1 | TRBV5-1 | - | CASSPDRADYGYTF | TGCGCCAGCAGCCCGGACAGGGCGGACTATGGCTACACCTTC
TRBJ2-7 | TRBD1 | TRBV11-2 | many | CASSQTTGVPYEQYF | TGTGCCAGCAGCCAAACTACAGGGGTTCCCTACGAGCAGTACTTC
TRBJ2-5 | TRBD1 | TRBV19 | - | CASSGEDRVETQYF | TGTGCCAGTAGTGGGGAGGACAGGGTAGAGACCCAGTACTTC
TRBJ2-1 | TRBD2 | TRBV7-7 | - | CASSLLAGGVDEQFF | TGTGCTAGCAGCTTACTAGCGGGAGGGGTCGATGAGCAGTTCTTC
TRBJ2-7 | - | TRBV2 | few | CASIINRAGNEQYF | TGTGCCAGCATTATCAACAGGGCTGGCAACGAGCAGTACTTC
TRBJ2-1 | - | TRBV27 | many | CASSFTTRISNEQFF | TGTGCCAGCAGTTTTACGACTAGGATTTCAAATGAGCAGTTCTTC
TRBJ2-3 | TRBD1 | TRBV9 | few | CASSGITGQGTDTQYF | TGTGCCAGCAGCGGAATAACGGGACAGGGAACAGATACGCAGTATTTT